This T cell receptor (beta chain) emerged from a study of cytomegalovirus exposure and HLA in healthy donors. For the study at large: Sequencing of about 179 million T cells in an earlier analysis found about 120 million unique TCR beta sequences. Study outcomes and limitations: Many donors shared some public TCRs, even though most TCR sequences were rare. Within a later analysis, the majority of CMV-associated TCR beta chains appeared HLA-restricted. It was reported that TCR beta sequences correctly inferred the HLA-A and HLA-B alleles for most subjects.

This clone turned up a few times. The antigen remains undetermined. Vbeta (60) and Jbeta (13) primers were used in the PCR. Sequencing was performed with immunoSEQ multiplex PCR; in TCRdb, only in-frame clones are kept and a portion is missing. The sample lists roughly 180,000 clones; about 9% were seen once. This CDR3 region has 12 residues. V was pared by 0 bases and J by 10 bases, with 7 bases between. The germline V gene encodes CDR1 MNHNY and CDR2 SVGAGI (reference sequence). The chain joins TRBV6-6 to TRBJ2-1; D is unresolved. The clonotype comes from a woman aged 30 to 39 in good health and CMV-seropositive. Sequenced sample: PBMCs. The CDR3 bases are TGTGCCAGCAGTTACTCATTCAAAGAGCAGTTCTTC. Protein sequence: CASSYSFKEQFF.